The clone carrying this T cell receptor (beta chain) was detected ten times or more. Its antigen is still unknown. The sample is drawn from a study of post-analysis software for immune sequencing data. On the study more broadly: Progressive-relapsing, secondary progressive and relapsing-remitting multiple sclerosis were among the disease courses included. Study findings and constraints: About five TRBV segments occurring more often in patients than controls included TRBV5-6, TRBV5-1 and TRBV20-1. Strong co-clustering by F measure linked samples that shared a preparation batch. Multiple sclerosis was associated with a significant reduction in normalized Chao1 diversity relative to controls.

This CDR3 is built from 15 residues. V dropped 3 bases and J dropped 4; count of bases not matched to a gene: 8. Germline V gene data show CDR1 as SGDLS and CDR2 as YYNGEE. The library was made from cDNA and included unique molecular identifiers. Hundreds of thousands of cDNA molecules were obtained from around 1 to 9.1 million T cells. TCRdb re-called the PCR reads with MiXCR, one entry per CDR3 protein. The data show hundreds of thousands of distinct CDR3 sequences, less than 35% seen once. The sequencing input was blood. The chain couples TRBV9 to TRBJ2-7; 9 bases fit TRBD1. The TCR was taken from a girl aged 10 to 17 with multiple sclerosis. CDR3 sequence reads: CASSADPTGGYEQYF. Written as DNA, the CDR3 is TGTGCCAGCAGCGCGGACCCGACAGGGGGTTACGAGCAGTACTTC.